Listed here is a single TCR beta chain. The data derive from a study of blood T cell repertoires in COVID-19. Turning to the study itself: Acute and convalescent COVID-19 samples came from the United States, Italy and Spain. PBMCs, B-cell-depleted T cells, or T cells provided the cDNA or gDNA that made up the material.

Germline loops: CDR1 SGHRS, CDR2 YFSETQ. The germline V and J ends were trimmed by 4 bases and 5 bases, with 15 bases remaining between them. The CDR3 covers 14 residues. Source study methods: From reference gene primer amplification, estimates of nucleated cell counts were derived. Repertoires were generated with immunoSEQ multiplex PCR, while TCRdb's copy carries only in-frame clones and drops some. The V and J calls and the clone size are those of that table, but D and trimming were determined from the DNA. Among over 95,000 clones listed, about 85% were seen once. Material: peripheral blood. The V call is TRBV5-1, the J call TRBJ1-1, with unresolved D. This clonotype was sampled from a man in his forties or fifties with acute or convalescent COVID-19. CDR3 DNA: TGCGCCAGCAGCCCGGACGCACGAGGGACTGAAGCTTTCTTT. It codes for CASSPDARGTEAFF.